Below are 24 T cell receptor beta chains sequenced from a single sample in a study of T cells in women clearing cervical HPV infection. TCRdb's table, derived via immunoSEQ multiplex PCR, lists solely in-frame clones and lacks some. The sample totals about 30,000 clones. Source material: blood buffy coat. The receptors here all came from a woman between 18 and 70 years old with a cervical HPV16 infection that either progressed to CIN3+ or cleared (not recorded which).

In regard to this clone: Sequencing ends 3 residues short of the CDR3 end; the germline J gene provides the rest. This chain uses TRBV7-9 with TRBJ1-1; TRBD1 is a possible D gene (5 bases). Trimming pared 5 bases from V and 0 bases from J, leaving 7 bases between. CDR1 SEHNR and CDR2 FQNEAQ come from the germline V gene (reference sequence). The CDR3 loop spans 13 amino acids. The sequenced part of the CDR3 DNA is TGTGCCAGCAGCCAAGGGGTGAACACTGAA. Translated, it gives CASSQGVNTE. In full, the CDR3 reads CASSQGVNTEAFF.

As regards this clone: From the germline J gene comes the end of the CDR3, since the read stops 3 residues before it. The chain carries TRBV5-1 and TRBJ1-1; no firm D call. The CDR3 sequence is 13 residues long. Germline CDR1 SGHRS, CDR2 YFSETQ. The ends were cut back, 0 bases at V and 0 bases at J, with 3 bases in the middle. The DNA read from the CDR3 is TGCGCCAGCAGCTTGGCCGTGAACACTGAA. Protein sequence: CASSLAVNTE. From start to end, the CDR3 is CASSLAVNTEAFF.

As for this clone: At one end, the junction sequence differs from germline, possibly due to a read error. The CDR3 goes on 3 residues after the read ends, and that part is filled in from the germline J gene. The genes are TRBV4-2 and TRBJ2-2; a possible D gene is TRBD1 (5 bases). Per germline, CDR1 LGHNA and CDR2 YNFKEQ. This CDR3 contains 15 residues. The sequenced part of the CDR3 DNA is TGCGCCAGCAGCCAAGTTCAGGGCTCCCCCGGGGAG. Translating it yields CASSQVQGSPGE. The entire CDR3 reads CASSQVQGSPGELFF.

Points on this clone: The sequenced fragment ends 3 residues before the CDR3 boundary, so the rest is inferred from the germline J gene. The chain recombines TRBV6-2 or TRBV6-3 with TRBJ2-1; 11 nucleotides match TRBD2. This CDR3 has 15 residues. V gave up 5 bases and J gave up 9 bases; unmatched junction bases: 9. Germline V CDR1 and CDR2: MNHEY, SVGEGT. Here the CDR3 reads CASSIGTSGHSEQFF. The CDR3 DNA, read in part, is TGTGCCAGCAGTATCGGGACTAGCGGTCACAGTGAG.

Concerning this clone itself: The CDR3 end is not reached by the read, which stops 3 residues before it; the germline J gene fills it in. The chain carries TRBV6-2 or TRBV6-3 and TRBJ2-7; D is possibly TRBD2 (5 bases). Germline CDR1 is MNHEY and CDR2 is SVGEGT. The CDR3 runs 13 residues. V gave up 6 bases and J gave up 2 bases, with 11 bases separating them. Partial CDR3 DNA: TGTGCCAGCAGGACTACAGCGCCCTACGAG. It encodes CASRTTAPYE. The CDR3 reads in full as CASRTTAPYEQYF.

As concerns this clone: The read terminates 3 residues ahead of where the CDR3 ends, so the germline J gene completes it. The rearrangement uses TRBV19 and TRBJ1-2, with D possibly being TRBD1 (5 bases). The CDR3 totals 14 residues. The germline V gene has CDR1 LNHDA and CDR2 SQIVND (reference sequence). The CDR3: CASSIGPPGDDYTF. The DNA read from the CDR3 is TGTGCCAGTAGTATCGGGCCGCCGGGGGACGAC.

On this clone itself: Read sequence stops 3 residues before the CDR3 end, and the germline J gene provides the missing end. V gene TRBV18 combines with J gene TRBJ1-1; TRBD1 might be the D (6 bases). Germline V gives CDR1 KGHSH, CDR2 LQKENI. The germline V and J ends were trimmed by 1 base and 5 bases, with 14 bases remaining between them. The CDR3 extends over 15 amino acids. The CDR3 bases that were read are TGTGCCAGCTCACCACTGGAGGGGGGGGTGACTGAA. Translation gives CASSPLEGGVTE. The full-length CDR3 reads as CASSPLEGGVTEAFF.

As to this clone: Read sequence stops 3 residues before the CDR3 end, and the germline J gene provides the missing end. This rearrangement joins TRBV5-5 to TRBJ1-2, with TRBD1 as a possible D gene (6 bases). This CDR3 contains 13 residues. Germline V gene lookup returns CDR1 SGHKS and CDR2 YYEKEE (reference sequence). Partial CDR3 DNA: TGTGCCAGCAGCTTGCAGGGGCTACGGGGC. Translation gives CASSLQGLRG. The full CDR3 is CASSLQGLRGYTF.

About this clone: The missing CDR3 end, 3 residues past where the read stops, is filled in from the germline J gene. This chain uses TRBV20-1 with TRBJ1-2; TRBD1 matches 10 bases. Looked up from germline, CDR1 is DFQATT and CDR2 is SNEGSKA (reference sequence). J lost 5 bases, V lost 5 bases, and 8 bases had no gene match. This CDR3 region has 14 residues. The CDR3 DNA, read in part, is TGCAGTGCTGAAGCGGGACAGGGGATTTATGGC. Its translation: CSAEAGQGIYG. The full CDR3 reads CSAEAGQGIYGYTF.

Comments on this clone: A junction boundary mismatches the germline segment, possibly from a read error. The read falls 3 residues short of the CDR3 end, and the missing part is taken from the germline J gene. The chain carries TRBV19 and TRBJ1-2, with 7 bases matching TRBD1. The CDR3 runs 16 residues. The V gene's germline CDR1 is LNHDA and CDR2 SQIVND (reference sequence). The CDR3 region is CASSRNGQVPNHGYTF. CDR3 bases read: TGTGCCAGTAGTAGAAACGGACAGGTTCCTAACCATGGC.

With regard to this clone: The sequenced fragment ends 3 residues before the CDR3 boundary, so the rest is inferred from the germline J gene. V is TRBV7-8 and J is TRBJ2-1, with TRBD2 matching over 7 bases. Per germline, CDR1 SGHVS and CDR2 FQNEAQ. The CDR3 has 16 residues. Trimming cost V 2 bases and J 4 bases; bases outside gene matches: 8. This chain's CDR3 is CASSLTAGAGYNEQFF. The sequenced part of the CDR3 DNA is TGTGCCAGCAGCTTAACCGCGGGAGCGGGGTACAATGAG.

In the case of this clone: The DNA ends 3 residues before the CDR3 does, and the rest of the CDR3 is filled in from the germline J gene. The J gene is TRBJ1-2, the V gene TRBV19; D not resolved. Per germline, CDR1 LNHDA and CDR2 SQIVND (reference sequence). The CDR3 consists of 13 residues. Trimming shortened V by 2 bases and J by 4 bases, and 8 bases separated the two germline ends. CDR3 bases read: TGTGCCAGTAGTATAAACAGAATCTATGGC. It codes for CASSINRIYG. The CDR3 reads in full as CASSINRIYGYTF.

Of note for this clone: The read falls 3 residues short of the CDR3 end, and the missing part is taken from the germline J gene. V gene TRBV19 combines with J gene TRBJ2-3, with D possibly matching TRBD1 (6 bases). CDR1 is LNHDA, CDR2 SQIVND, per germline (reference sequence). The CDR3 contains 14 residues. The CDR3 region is CASSNRESGQPQYF. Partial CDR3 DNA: TGTGCCAGTAGTAACAGGGAGAGCGGTCAGCCG.

The CDR3 sequence is CASSEDAGAGNTIYF. The sequenced part of the CDR3 DNA is TGTGCCAGCAGTGAAGACGCAGGGGCCGGAAACACC. The V and J genes are TRBV2 and TRBJ1-3, with D possibly matching TRBD1 (6 bases). The read ends 3 residues before the CDR3 terminus; that terminus is restored from the germline J gene. The V and J ends lost 1 base and 4 bases respectively, with 11 bases between them. CDR3 size: 15 residues. Germline CDR1 is SNHLY and CDR2 is FYNNEI. Drawing the rest from reference TRBV2 and TRBJ1-3, the complete variable domain is EPEVTQTPSHQVTQMGQEVILRCVPISNHLYFYWYRQILGQKVEFLVSFYNNEISEKSEIFDDQFSVERPDGSNFTLKIRSTKLEDSAMYFCASSEDAGAGNTIYFGEGSWLTVV.

This CDR3 reads CASSKLNTGELFF. CDR3 DNA, as far as it was read: TGTGCCAGCAGCAAGCTAAACACCGGGGAG. The chain carries TRBV7-2 and TRBJ2-2; no reliable D call. The read finishes 3 residues shy of the CDR3 end, and the germline J gene is used to complete it. This CDR3 comprises 13 residues. The germline CDR1 and CDR2 sequences are SGHTA and FQGNSA. V lost 5 bases to trimming and J lost 2 bases, with 6 bases between them.

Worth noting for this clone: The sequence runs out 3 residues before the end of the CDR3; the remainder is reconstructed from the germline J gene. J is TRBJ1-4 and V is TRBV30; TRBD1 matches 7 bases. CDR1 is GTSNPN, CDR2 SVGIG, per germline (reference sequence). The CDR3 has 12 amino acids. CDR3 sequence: CAWAGQSSPLFF. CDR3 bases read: TGTGCCTGGGCGGGACAGAGTTCACCA.

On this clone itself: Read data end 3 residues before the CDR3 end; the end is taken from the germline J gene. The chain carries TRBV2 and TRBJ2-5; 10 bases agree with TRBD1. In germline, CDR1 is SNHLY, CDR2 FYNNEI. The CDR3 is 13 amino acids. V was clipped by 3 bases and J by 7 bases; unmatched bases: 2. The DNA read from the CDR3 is TGTGCCAGCAGTGAGGGACAGGGGACGACC. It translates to CASSEGQGTT. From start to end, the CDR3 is CASSEGQGTTQYF.

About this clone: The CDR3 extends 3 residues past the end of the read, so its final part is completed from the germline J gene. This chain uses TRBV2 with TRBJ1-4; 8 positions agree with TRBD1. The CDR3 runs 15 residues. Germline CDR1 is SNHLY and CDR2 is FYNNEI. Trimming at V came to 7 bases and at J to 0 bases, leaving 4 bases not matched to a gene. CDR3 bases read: TGTGCCAGCAAAGGACAGGGAGCAACTAATGAAAAA. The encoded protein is CASKGQGATNEK. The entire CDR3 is CASKGQGATNEKLFF.

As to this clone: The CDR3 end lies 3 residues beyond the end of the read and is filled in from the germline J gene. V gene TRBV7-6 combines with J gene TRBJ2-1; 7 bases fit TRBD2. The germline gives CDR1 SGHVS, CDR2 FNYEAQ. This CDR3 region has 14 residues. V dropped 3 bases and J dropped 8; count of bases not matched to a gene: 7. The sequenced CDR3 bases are TGTGCCAGCAGCTTCAAGCGGGGCAGGGATGAG. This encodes CASSFKRGRDE. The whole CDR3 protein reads CASSFKRGRDEQFF. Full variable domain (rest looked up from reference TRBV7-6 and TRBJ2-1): GAGVSQSPRYKVTKRGQDVALRCDPISGHVSLYWYRQALGQGPEFLTYFNYEAQQDKSGLPNDRFSAERPEGSISTLTIQRTEQRDSAMYRCASSFKRGRDEQFFGPGTRLTVL.

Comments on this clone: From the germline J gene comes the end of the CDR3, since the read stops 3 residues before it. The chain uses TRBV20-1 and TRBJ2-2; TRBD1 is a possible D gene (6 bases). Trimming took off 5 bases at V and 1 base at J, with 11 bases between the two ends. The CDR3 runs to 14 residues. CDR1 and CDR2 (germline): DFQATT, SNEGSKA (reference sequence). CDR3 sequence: CSASRDKNTGELFF. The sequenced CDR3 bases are TGCAGTGCTTCCCGGGACAAGAACACCGGGGAG.

CDR3 bases read: TGTGCCAGCTATCCCCGTAAGCGGAGCCAAGAGACC. This codes for CASYPRKRSQET. The entire CDR3 sequence reads CASYPRKRSQETQYF. This chain joins TRBV18 and TRBJ2-5, with D tentatively TRBD2 (5 bases). The missing CDR3 end, 3 residues past where the read stops, is filled in from the germline J gene. There are 15 residues in the CDR3. Germline CDR1 reads KGHSH; CDR2 reads LQKENI. The germline V and J ends were trimmed by 7 bases and 1 base, with 16 bases remaining between them.

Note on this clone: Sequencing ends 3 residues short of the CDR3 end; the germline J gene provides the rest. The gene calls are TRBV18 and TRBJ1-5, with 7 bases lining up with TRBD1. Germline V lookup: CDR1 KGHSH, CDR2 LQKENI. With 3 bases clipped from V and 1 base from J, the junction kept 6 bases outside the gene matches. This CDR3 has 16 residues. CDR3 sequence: CASSPGQAVSNQPQHF. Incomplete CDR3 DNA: TGTGCCAGCTCACCCGGACAGGCCGTAAGCAATCAGCCC.

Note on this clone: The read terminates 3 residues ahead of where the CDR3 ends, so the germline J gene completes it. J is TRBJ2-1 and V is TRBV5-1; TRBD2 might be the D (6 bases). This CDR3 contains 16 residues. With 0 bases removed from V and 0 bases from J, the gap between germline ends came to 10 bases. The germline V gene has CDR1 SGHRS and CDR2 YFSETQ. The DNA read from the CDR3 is TGCGCCAGCAGCTTGGTTGCGGGGAGCTCCTACAATGAG. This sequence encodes CASSLVAGSSYNE. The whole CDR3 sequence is CASSLVAGSSYNEQFF. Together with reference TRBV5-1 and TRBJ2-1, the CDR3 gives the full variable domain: KAGVTQTPRYLIKTRGQQVTLSCSPISGHRSVSWYQQTPGQGLQFLFEYFSETQRNKGNFPGRFSGRQFSNSRSEMNVSTLELGDSALYLCASSLVAGSSYNEQFFGPGTRLTVL.

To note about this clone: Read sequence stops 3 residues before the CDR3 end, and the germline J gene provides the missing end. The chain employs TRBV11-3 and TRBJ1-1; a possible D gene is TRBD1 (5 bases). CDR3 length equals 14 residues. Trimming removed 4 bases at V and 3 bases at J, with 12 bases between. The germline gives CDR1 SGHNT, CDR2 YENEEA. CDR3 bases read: TGTGCCAGCAGCTCTGGTGAGGGGTACACTGAA. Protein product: CASSSGEGYTE. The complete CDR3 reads CASSSGEGYTEAFF.